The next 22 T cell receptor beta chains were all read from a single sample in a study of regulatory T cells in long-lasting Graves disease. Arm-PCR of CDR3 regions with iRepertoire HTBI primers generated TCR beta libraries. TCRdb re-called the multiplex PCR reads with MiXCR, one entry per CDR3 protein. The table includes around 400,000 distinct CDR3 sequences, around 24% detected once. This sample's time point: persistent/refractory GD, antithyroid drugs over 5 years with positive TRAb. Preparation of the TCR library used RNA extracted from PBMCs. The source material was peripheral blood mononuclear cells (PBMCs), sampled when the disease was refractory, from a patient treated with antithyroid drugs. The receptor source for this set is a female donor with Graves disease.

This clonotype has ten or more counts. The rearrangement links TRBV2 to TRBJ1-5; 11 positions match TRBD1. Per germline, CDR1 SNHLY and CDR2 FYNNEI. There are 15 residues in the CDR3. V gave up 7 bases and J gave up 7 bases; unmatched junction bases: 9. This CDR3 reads CASNPTGQGAQPQHF. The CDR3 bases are TGTGCCAGCAATCCAACAGGACAGGGGGCCCAGCCCCAGCATTTT.

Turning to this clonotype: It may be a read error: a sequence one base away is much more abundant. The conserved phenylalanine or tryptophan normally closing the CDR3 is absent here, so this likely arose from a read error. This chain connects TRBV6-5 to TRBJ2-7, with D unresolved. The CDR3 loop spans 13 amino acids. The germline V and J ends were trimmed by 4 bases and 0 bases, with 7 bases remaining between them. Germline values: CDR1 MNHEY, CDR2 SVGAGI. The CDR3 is CASSSADSYEQYS. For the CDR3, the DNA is TGTGCCAGCAGTTCGGCTGACTCCTACGAGCAGTACTCC.

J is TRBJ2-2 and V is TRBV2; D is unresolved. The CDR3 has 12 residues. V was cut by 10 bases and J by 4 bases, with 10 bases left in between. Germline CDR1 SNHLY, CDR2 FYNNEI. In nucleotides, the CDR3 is TGTGCCATTAAGGCCGGCACCGGGGAGCTGTTTTTT. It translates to CAIKAGTGELFF.

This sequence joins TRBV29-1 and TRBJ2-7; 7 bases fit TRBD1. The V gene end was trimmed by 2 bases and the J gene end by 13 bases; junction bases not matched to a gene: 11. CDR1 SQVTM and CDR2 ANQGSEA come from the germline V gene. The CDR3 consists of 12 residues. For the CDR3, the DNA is TGCAGCGTTGAAATATCCGGGACAGTAGTTTACTTC. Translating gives CSVEISGTVVYF.

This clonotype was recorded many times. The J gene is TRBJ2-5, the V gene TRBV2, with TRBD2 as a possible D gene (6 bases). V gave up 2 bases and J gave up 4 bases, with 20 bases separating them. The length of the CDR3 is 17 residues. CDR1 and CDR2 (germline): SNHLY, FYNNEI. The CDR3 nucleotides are TGTGCCAGCAGTGAACTATATGGCGGAACGGAGGGAGAGACCCAGTACTTC. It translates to CASSELYGGTEGETQYF.

The CDR3 DNA sequence: TGTGCCAGCAGTTCCAGGGACAGGGGTGCGTATGGCTACACCTTC. Its protein is CASSSRDRGAYGYTF. V usage is TRBV12-3 or TRBV12-4 and J usage is TRBJ1-2; TRBD1 matches at 10 bases. Germline trimming cut 4 bases from V and 5 bases from J; bases unmatched to any gene: 7. The CDR3 runs 15 residues.

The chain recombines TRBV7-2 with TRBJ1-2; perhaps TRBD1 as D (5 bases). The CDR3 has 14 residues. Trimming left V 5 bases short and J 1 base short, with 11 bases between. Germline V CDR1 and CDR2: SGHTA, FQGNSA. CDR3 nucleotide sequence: TGTGCCAGCAGCGTGGACAACTTTAACTATGGCTACACCTTC. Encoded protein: CASSVDNFNYGYTF.

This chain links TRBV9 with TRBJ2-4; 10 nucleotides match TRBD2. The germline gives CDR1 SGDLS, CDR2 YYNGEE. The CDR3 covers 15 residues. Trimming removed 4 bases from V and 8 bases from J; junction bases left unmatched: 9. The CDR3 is CASSPSGLAFDIQYF. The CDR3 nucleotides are TGTGCCAGCAGCCCCTCGGGACTAGCGTTTGACATTCAGTACTTC.

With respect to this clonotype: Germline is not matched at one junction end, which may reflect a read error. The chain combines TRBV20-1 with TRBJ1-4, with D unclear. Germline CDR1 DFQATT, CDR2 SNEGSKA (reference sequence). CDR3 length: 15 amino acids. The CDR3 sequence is CSAEHPLATNEKLFF. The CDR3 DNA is TGTAGTGCGGAACATCCACTAGCAACTAATGAAAAACTGTTTTTT.

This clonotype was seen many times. The chain's CDR3 is CASTPSGSTGELFF. CDR3 DNA: TGTGCCAGTACACCTAGCGGGAGCACCGGGGAGCTGTTTTTT. The chain carries TRBV12-3 or TRBV12-4 and TRBJ2-2; 10 bases line up with TRBD2. CDR3 length: 14 residues. Trimming removed 9 bases from V and 4 bases from J; junction bases left unmatched: 5.

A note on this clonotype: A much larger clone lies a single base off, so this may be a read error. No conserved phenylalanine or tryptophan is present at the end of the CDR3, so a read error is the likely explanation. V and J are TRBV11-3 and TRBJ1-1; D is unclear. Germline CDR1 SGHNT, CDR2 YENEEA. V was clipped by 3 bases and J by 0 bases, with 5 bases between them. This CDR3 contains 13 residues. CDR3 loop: CASSFRLNTEAFS. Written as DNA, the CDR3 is TGTGCCAGCAGCTTCCGCCTGAACACTGAAGCTTTCTCT.

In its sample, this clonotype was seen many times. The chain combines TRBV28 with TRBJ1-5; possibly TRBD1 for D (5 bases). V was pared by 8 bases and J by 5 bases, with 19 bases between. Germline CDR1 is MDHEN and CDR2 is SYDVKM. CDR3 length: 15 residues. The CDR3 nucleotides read TGTGCCAGCGCCGTGGCAGGGAGACGGCATCAGCCCCAGCATTTT. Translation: CASAVAGRRHQPQHF.

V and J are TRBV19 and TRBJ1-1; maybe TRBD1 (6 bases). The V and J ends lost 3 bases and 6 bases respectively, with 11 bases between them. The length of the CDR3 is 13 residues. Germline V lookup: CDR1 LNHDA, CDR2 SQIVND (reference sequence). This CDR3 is CASSIEEGAEAFF. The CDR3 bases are TGTGCCAGTAGTATCGAGGAGGGGGCTGAAGCTTTCTTT.

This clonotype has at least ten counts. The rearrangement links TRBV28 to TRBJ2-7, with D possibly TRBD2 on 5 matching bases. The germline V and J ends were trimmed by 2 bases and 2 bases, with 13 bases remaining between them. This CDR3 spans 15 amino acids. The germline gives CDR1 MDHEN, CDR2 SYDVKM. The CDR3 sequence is CASSLSVASTYEQYF. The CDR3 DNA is TGTGCCAGCAGTTTAAGTGTAGCGTCGACCTACGAGCAGTACTTC.

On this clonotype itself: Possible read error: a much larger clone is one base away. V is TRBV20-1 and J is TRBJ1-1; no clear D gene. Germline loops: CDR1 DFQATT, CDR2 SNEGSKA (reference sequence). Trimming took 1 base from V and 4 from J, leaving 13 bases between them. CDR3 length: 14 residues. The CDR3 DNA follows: TGCAGTGCTAGAGCTCGGGGTGGAGGCACTGAAGCTTTCTTT. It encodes CSARARGGGTEAFF.

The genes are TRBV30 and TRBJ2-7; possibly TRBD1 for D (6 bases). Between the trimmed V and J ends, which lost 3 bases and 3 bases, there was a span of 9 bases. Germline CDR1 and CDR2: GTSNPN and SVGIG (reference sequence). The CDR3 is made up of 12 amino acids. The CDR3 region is CAWREQGYEQYF. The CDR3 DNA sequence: TGTGCCTGGAGGGAACAGGGCTACGAGCAGTACTTC.

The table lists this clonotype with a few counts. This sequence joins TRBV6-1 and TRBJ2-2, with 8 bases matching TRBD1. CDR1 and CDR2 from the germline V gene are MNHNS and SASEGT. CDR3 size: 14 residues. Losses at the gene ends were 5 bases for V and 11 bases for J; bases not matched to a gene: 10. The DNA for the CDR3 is TGTGCCAGCAGTCCGACAGGGGACCGGGGAGAGCTGTTTTTT. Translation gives CASSPTGDRGELFF.

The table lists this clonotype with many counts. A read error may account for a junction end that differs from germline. The CDR3 sequence is CASSLGGGGYTF. CDR3 DNA sequence: TGTGCCAGCAGCTTGGGGGGAGGAGGCTACACCTTC. This chain links TRBV5-1 with TRBJ1-2, with TRBD1 as a possible D gene (5 bases). The CDR3 consists of 12 residues. Germline loops: CDR1 SGHRS, CDR2 YFSETQ.

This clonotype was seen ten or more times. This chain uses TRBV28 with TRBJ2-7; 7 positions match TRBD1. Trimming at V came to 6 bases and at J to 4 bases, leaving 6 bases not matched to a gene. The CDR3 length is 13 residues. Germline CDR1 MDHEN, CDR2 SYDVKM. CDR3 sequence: CASSRGTAYEQYF. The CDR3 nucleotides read TGTGCCAGCAGCCGAGGGACAGCGTACGAGCAGTACTTC.

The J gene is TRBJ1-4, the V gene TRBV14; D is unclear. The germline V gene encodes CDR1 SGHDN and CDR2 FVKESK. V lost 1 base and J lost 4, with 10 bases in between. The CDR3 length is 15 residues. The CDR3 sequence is CASSQVGRINEKLFF. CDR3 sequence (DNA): TGTGCCAGCAGCCAAGTCGGACGGATTAATGAAAAACTGTTTTTT.

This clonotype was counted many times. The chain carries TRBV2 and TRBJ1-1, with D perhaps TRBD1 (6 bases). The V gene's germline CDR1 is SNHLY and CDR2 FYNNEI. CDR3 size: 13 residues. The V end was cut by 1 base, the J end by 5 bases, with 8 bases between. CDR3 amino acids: CASSEEGGTEAFF. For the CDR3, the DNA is TGTGCCAGCAGTGAAGAGGGGGGGACTGAAGCTTTCTTT.

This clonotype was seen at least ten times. This CDR3 is CASPPWVNTEAFF. As DNA, the CDR3 is TGTGCCAGCCCCCCCTGGGTGAACACTGAAGCTTTCTTT. V gene TRBV2 combines with J gene TRBJ1-1; D unresolved. The CDR3 has 13 amino acids. Germline CDR1 and CDR2: SNHLY and FYNNEI. Trimming left V 8 bases short and J 0 bases short, with 10 bases between. The whole variable domain, remainder taken from reference TRBV2 and TRBJ1-1, is EPEVTQTPSHQVTQMGQEVILRCVPISNHLYFYWYRQILGQKVEFLVSFYNNEISEKSEIFDDQFSVERPDGSNFTLKIRSTKLEDSAMYFCASPPWVNTEAFFGQGTRLTVV.